This is a list of T cell receptor beta chains from one sample in a study of blood T cell repertoires in COVID-19. Generated by immunoSEQ multiplex PCR, the TCRdb table keeps only in-frame clones and is missing some. The sample lists about 120,000 clones, around 84% occurring once. Source material: peripheral blood. The receptors shown here come from a man aged 35-49 years with acute or convalescent COVID-19. The CDR3 runs from the conserved cysteine through the conserved F or W. The order of the fields is V gene, J gene, D gene, clone size, CDR3 protein, CDR3 DNA. The D gene is left open where the match is weak. Size is stated for part of the rows, as once, few or many counts, or as a class when the clone is expanded.

V gene: TRBV10-1; J gene: TRBJ1-1; D gene: TRBD1; clone size: NA; CDR3 protein: CASSGGTGGYTEAFF; CDR3 DNA: TGCGCCAGCAGTGGCGGGACAGGGGGCTACACTGAAGCTTTCTTT
V gene: TRBV7-9; J gene: TRBJ1-3; D gene: TRBD1; clone size: NA; CDR3 protein: CASSLTGGAEGNTIYF; CDR3 DNA: TGTGCCAGCAGCTTGACAGGGGGCGCGGAAGGAAACACCATATATTTT
V gene: TRBV24-1; J gene: TRBJ1-5; D gene: TRBD1; clone size: once; CDR3 protein: CATSDPHTGTVNSNQPQHF; CDR3 DNA: TGTGCCACCAGTGATCCTCATACCGGGACAGTAAATAGCAATCAGCCCCAGCATTTT
V gene: TRBV4-1; J gene: TRBJ2-5; D gene: TRBD2; clone size: once; CDR3 protein: CASQGTSGGAQETQYF; CDR3 DNA: TGCGCCAGCCAAGGGACTAGCGGGGGGGCTCAAGAGACCCAGTACTTC
V gene: TRBV24-1; J gene: TRBJ2-6; D gene: NA; clone size: NA; CDR3 protein: CATSDRRAGANVLTF; CDR3 DNA: TGTGCCACCAGTGATAGGAGGGCTGGGGCCAACGTCCTGACTTTC
V gene: TRBV4-1; J gene: TRBJ1-6; D gene: NA; clone size: once; CDR3 protein: CASSDVGVSPLHF; CDR3 DNA: TGCGCCAGCAGTGACGTCGGGGTCTCACCCCTCCACTTT
V gene: TRBV19; J gene: TRBJ2-7; D gene: TRBD1; clone size: NA; CDR3 protein: CASSARDRGTYEQYF; CDR3 DNA: TGTGCCAGTTCTGCCCGAGACAGGGGAACCTACGAGCAGTACTTC
V gene: TRBV15; J gene: TRBJ2-1; D gene: TRBD1; clone size: NA; CDR3 protein: CATSRDRGQSNEQFF; CDR3 DNA: TGTGCCACCAGCCGGGACAGGGGCCAAAGTAATGAGCAGTTCTTC
V gene: TRBV4-3; J gene: TRBJ1-2; D gene: NA; clone size: few; CDR3 protein: CASSQDLGLYYGYTF; CDR3 DNA: TGCGCCAGCAGCCAAGATCTGGGACTGTACTATGGCTACACCTTC
V gene: TRBV7-8; J gene: TRBJ1-2; D gene: NA; clone size: NA; CDR3 protein: CASSFHQGYGYTF; CDR3 DNA: TGTGCCAGCAGCTTTCATCAGGGGTATGGCTACACCTTC